This TCR beta chain appears in the sequencing data of a study of early T cells in non-severe SARS-CoV-2 infection. Study information: Sequencing targeted bulk RNA from unsorted whole blood, leaving chains unpaired.

This clonotype occurred many times. Its target is not known. Unique molecular identifiers tagged individual cDNA molecules. MiXCR, run by TCRdb on the 5' RACE reads, gives a single entry per CDR3 protein. The sample records some 110,000 distinct CDR3 sequences, 15% being singletons. Study-wide points: Matching with VDJdb favored anti-spike CD8 responses (missing private and CD4 specificities).

The V end lost 6 bases, the J end lost 2 bases, and 12 bases lay between the germline ends. CDR3 length: 14 residues. From germline, CDR1 is MNHEY and CDR2 SMNVEV (reference sequence). The TCR sequence derives from an adult who was a healthcare worker with PCR-confirmed SARS-CoV-2 infection or an uninfected control (not recorded which). The chain is built from TRBV27 and TRBJ2-3; D is perhaps TRBD1 (6 bases). Material for sequencing was whole blood. CDR3: CASRQGDSTDTQYF. In DNA form, the CDR3 reads TGTGCCAGCAGACAGGGCGACTCCACAGATACGCAGTATTTT.